This TCR beta chain stems from a study of OX40 agonist ivuxolimab in advanced cancers. Profiled with immunoSEQ multiplex PCR; TCRdb holds only in-frame clones, not every one. This repertoire shows some 19,000 clones, 80% to 85% found once; its top ten account for 3.8%. V lost 6 bases to trimming and J lost 6 bases, with 18 bases between them. Germline lookup yields CDR1 SQVTM and CDR2 ANQGSEA. The CDR3 runs 13 residues. The material was CD4+ or CD8+ T cells sorted from blood, obtained in a trial of the OX40 agonist ivuxolimab. This sequence was found in an adult with an advanced solid tumor such as melanoma, head and neck, liver or kidney cancer. The chain recombines TRBV29-1 with TRBJ2-7, with a tentative D call TRBD1 (6 bases). CDR3 in amino acids: CSVLPHRAVEQYF. In nucleotides, the CDR3 is TGCAGCGTATTACCCCACAGGGCTGTCGAGCAGTACTTC.